The 10 T cell receptor beta chains below were found in one sample sequenced in a study of blood T cells in healthy people across ages. A sample-barcoded 5' primer and a J-beta primer mix were used in a second PCR of about 7 to 12 cycles. MiXCR, run by TCRdb on the 5' RACE reads, gives a single entry per CDR3 protein. Of just over 800,000 distinct CDR3 sequences in the sample, about 62% were seen once. The sequenced material came from blood. These receptors were taken from a man younger than 40 in good health.

This chain connects TRBV6-2 or TRBV6-3 to TRBJ2-1; D uncertain. Germline V CDR1 and CDR2: MNHEY, SVGEGT. Trimming stripped 1 base from V and 0 bases from J, with 10 bases between. This CDR3 contains 16 residues. The CDR3 DNA is TGTGCCAGCAGTTACTTGATGGCGAGCTCCTACAATGAGCAGTTCTTC. Its protein product is CASSYLMASSYNEQFF.

The chain recombines TRBV4-2 with TRBJ2-5, with TRBD2 matching 8 bases. The germline gives CDR1 LGHNA, CDR2 YNFKEQ. This CDR3 spans 15 amino acids. Unmatched junction bases numbered 2, after V lost 1 base and J lost 1 base. The CDR3 bases are TGTGCCAGCAGCCAAGGAGGGACTAGCCAAGAGACCCAGTACTTC. Protein sequence: CASSQGGTSQETQYF.

This clonotype was counted only a few times. The genes are TRBV20-1 and TRBJ2-1, with 14 bases identical to TRBD2. Losses at the gene ends were 5 bases for V and 4 bases for J; bases not matched to a gene: 7. This CDR3 comprises 16 residues. Germline V gene lookup returns CDR1 DFQATT and CDR2 SNEGSKA (reference sequence). The CDR3 DNA is TGCAGTGCTCCGGGACTAGCGGGGGCCTCTTACAATGAGCAGTTCTTC. This gives the protein CSAPGLAGASYNEQFF.

The V gene is TRBV6-5, the J gene TRBJ1-6; TRBD1 matches at 8 bases. The CDR3 length is 15 residues. From germline, CDR1 is MNHEY and CDR2 SVGAGI. The V and J ends lost 2 bases and 9 bases, in that order; junction bases with no gene match: 6. The CDR3 bases are TGTGCCAGCAGTTACATAGACAGGGGCTCTTCACCCCTCCACTTT. It translates to CASSYIDRGSSPLHF.

The chain is built from TRBV5-1 and TRBJ2-3; TRBD1 agrees at 9 bases. This CDR3 is 16 amino acids long. The germline gives CDR1 SGHRS, CDR2 YFSETQ. V gave up 0 bases and J gave up 4 bases; unmatched junction bases: 6. The CDR3 sequence is CASSLATGGSSDTQYF. DNA for the CDR3: TGCGCCAGCAGCTTGGCGACAGGGGGTTCGTCAGATACGCAGTATTTT.

This clonotype came up once. J is TRBJ2-4 and V is TRBV7-3; D remains unclear. The DNA end lines up better with TRBJ2-5; the J call may be wrong. Germline assignment: CDR1 SGHTA and CDR2 FQGTGA. This CDR3 has 13 amino acids. Here the CDR3 DNA reads TGTGCCAGCAGCTCCAATCCCCAAGAGACCCAGTACTTC. Protein product: CASSSNPQETQYF.

About this clonotype itself: A junction end diverges from the germline sequence, so it may reflect a read error. The chain recombines TRBV12-3 or TRBV12-4 with TRBJ1-3; perhaps TRBD1 as D (5 bases). The CDR3 has 15 amino acids. CDR3 in amino acids: CTSSGDVHSGNTIYF. CDR3 coding DNA: TGTACCAGCAGTGGGGACGTCCACTCTGGAAACACCATATATTTT.

The chain joins TRBV7-2 to TRBJ1-4, with no clear D. V was pared by 5 bases and J by 8 bases, with 15 bases between. The CDR3 contains 14 residues. Germline V gives CDR1 SGHTA, CDR2 FQGNSA. Here the CDR3 DNA reads TGTGCCAGCAGCAAAGGCGGGCTGAGGGAAAAACTGTTTTTT. The encoded protein is CASSKGGLREKLFF.

The V gene is TRBV15, the J gene TRBJ1-2; D possibly corresponds to TRBD1 (5 bases). CDR3 size: 16 residues. V was trimmed by 3 bases and J by 0 bases, leaving 14 bases between them. The germline CDR1 and CDR2 sequences are LNHNV and YYDKDF (reference sequence). CDR3 nucleotides: TGTGCCACCAGCAGGCCGGGACTGGAAGCTAACTATGGCTACACCTTC. This gives the protein CATSRPGLEANYGYTF.

The rearrangement links TRBV11-2 to TRBJ1-2; D possibly corresponds to TRBD1 (6 bases). The germline V and J ends were trimmed by 0 bases and 4 bases, with 12 bases remaining between them. The CDR3 covers 15 residues. CDR1 is SGHAT and CDR2 is FQNNGV in the germline V gene. CDR3 nucleotides: TGTGCCAGCAGCTTAGACCCGGGGGGCGTCTATGGCTACACCTTC. This codes for CASSLDPGGVYGYTF.